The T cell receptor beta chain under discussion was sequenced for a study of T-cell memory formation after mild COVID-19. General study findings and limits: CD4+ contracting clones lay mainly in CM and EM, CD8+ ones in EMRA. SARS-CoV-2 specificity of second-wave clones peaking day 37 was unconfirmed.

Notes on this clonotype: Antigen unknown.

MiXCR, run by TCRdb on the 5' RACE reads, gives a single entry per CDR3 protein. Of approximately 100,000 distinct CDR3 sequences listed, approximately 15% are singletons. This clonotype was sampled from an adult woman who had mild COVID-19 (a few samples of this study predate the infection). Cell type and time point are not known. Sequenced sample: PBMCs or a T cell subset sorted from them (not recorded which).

The CDR3 coding sequence is TGTGCCACAGGTCAGGGATACACAGATACGCAGTATTTT. Its translation: CATGQGYTDTQYF. The chain uses TRBV24-1 and TRBJ2-3; a possible D gene is TRBD1 (5 bases). The CDR3 is 13 residues long. Germline V gene data show CDR1 as KGHDR and CDR2 as SFDVKD. V dropped 10 bases and J dropped 2 bases, with 12 bases sitting between them.